These 30 T cell receptor beta chains were sequenced from one sample in a study of blood T cell repertoires in COVID-19. Generated by immunoSEQ multiplex PCR, the TCRdb table keeps only in-frame clones and is missing some. The sample includes about 32,000 clones, around 90% of them seen just once. Sequenced sample: peripheral blood. The receptors derive from a man in his 70s with active or convalescent COVID-19.

This clone was recorded once. Here the CDR3 reads CASRRTGTNEQFF. In DNA form, the CDR3 reads TGTGCCAGCAGGAGGACAGGGACCAATGAGCAGTTCTTC. The chain links TRBV25-1 to TRBJ2-1; 8 bases map to TRBD1. The CDR3 length is 13 residues. The J segment lost 6 bases and the V segment lost 6 bases, leaving 4 bases of the junction unmatched. Germline CDR1 and CDR2: MGHDK and SYGVNS. The full variable domain, rest sourced from reference TRBV25-1 and TRBJ2-1, is EADIYQTPRYLVIGTGKKITLECSQTMGHDKMYWYQQDPGMELHLIHYSYGVNSTEKGDLSSESTVSRIRTEHFPLTLESARPSHTSQYLCASRRTGTNEQFFGPGTRLTVL.

The gene calls are TRBV2 and TRBJ1-2, with unresolved D. The CDR3 sequence is 11 residues long. CDR1 and CDR2 from the germline V gene are SNHLY and FYNNEI. Trimming pared 2 bases from V and 8 bases from J, leaving 6 bases between. This CDR3 is CASSEISGYTF. As DNA, the CDR3 is TGTGCCAGCAGTGAAATAAGCGGCTACACCTTC.

This clone has only a few counts. V usage is TRBV7-9 and J usage is TRBJ1-3; 12 bases fit TRBD1. V lost 5 bases and J lost 4; bases outside the gene matches: 12. The CDR3 totals 18 residues. The germline V gene encodes CDR1 SEHNR and CDR2 FQNEAQ (reference sequence). CDR3 DNA sequence: TGTGCCAGCAGCACCATCCCGGGACAGGGGGCGACGGGAAACACCATATATTTT. This sequence encodes CASSTIPGQGATGNTIYF.

The chain carries TRBV5-1 and TRBJ2-1; 7 nucleotides line up with TRBD2. The CDR3 runs 13 residues. V shed 3 bases and J 3 bases; nucleotides not matched to a gene: 0. CDR1 is SGHRS, CDR2 YFSETQ, per germline. CDR3: CASSSGGYNEQFF. In nucleotides, the CDR3 is TGCGCCAGCAGCTCGGGGGGCTACAATGAGCAGTTCTTC.

This chain connects TRBV10-3 to TRBJ1-1; tentative D call: TRBD1 (6 bases). Germline CDR1 reads ENHRY; CDR2 reads SYGVKD. V was cut by 8 bases and J by 1 base, with 11 bases left in between. This CDR3 has 13 amino acids. CDR3 in amino acids: CAIGGQPNTEAFF. DNA for the CDR3: TGTGCCATCGGGGGCCAGCCGAACACTGAAGCTTTCTTT.

This chain's CDR3 is CATSDPGTGGVYGYTF. The CDR3, as DNA: TGTGCCACCAGTGATCCCGGGACAGGGGGCGTCTATGGCTACACCTTC. V is TRBV24-1 and J is TRBJ1-2; 12 bases align to TRBD1. With 3 bases clipped from V and 4 bases from J, the junction kept 5 bases outside the gene matches. The germline gives CDR1 KGHDR, CDR2 SFDVKD. The CDR3 is made up of 16 amino acids.

V is TRBV2 and J is TRBJ2-1, with TRBD1 matching 8 bases. The CDR3 extends over 13 amino acids. Germline CDR1 reads SNHLY; CDR2 reads FYNNEI. The V and J ends lost 10 bases and 7 bases, in that order; junction bases with no gene match: 9. CDR3 nucleotide sequence: TGTGCCACCACTAGGACAGGGCGGAATGAGCAGTTCTTC. Translation: CATTRTGRNEQFF. Complete variable domain (other parts from reference TRBV2 and TRBJ2-1): EPEVTQTPSHQVTQMGQEVILRCVPISNHLYFYWYRQILGQKVEFLVSFYNNEISEKSEIFDDQFSVERPDGSNFTLKIRSTKLEDSAMYFCATTRTGRNEQFFGPGTRLTVL.

The chain links TRBV6-5 to TRBJ1-1; 8 bases are shared with TRBD1. Germline V gene data show CDR1 as MNHEY and CDR2 as SVGAGI. J gave up 6 bases and V 2 bases, and 5 bases lay outside the gene matches. The CDR3 runs 14 residues. The CDR3 DNA follows: TGTGCCAGCAGTTACCGCACAGGGGGGGCTGAAGCTTTCTTT. This gives the protein CASSYRTGGAEAFF.

The chain recombines TRBV11-2 with TRBJ2-2, with D possibly matching TRBD1 (6 bases). CDR3 length: 15 amino acids. The V end lost 3 bases, the J end lost 1 base, and 9 bases lay between the germline ends. Looked up from germline, CDR1 is SGHAT and CDR2 is FQNNGV. The CDR3 coding sequence is TGTGCCAGCAGCTTGGGGACAATGAACACCGGGGAGCTGTTTTTT. This codes for CASSLGTMNTGELFF.

This clone was observed once. As DNA, the CDR3 is TGTGCCAGCAGCTTCGGGACTAGCGGCACAGATACGCAGTATTTT. Amino acid sequence: CASSFGTSGTDTQYF. The gene calls are TRBV9 and TRBJ2-3; 10 bases map to TRBD2. V was pared by 4 bases and J by 1 base, with 3 bases of the junction left unmatched. From germline, CDR1 is SGDLS and CDR2 YYNGEE. The CDR3 consists of 15 residues.

The rearrangement uses TRBV28 and TRBJ1-2; 11 positions match TRBD1. The CDR3 sequence is 13 residues long. Per germline, CDR1 MDHEN and CDR2 SYDVKM. V shed 3 bases and J 12 bases; nucleotides not matched to a gene: 6. The CDR3 nucleotides are TGTGCCAGCAGTTTCCGGGACAGGGGGAAGAACACCTTC. It is translated as CASSFRDRGKNTF.

The rearrangement joins TRBV4-2 to TRBJ1-2, with D uncertain. V lost 2 bases and J 4 bases, leaving 14 bases between the germline ends. CDR1 is LGHNA and CDR2 is YNFKEQ in the germline V gene. The CDR3 extends over 15 amino acids. CDR3 region: CASSQNEGEFYGYTF. CDR3 nucleotide sequence: TGTGCCAGCAGCCAAAATGAGGGTGAGTTCTATGGCTACACCTTC.

This clone showed up just once. The V gene is TRBV5-1, the J gene TRBJ1-2; D is undetermined. The germline V gene encodes CDR1 SGHRS and CDR2 YFSETQ. The CDR3 is 15 residues long. Trimming removed 0 bases at V and 3 bases at J, with 12 bases between. The CDR3 spells CASSLDPGMDYGYTF. Here the CDR3 DNA reads TGCGCCAGCAGCTTGGATCCGGGGATGGACTATGGCTACACCTTC.

The genes are TRBV5-5 and TRBJ1-6; 9 bases match TRBD1. Trimming at V came to 4 bases and at J to 7 bases, leaving 6 bases not matched to a gene. This CDR3 spans 15 amino acids. CDR1 and CDR2 from the germline V gene are SGHKS and YYEKEE (reference sequence). The CDR3 region is CASSGGQGQNSPLHF. The CDR3, as DNA: TGTGCCAGCAGCGGGGGACAGGGCCAAAATTCACCCCTCCACTTT.

The chain's CDR3 is CAISVSSGGAQDTQYF. In nucleotides, the CDR3 is TGTGCCATCAGTGTATCTAGCGGGGGGGCTCAAGATACGCAGTATTTT. The chain is built from TRBV10-3 and TRBJ2-3; TRBD2 matches 12 bases. The CDR3 contains 16 residues. Unmatched junction bases numbered 7, after V lost 4 bases and J lost 5 bases. Germline V lookup: CDR1 ENHRY, CDR2 SYGVKD.

The rearrangement joins TRBV7-3 to TRBJ2-3; perhaps TRBD2 as D (6 bases). This CDR3 contains 16 residues. The germline V and J ends were trimmed by 1 base and 2 bases, with 13 bases remaining between them. The V gene's germline CDR1 is SGHTA and CDR2 FQGTGA. The CDR3 spells CASSLSGGLNTDTQYF. The CDR3 DNA follows: TGTGCCAGCAGCTTAAGTGGCGGACTAAACACAGATACGCAGTATTTT. Combining the CDR3 with reference TRBV7-3 and TRBJ2-3 gives the whole variable domain GAGVSQTPSNKVTEKGKYVELRCDPISGHTALYWYRQSLGQGPEFLIYFQGTGAADDSGLPNDRFFAVRPEGSVSTLKIQRTERGDSAVYLCASSLSGGLNTDTQYFGPGTRLTVL.

The genes are TRBV30 and TRBJ1-2; 9 bases agree with TRBD1. Germline lookup yields CDR1 GTSNPN and CDR2 SVGIG (reference sequence). The CDR3 extends over 13 amino acids. The V and J ends lost 1 base and 8 bases, in that order; junction bases with no gene match: 5. In DNA, the CDR3 is TGTGCCTGGAGTGGGGGGACAGGGCTGGGCTACACCTTC. This sequence encodes CAWSGGTGLGYTF.

This rearrangement joins TRBV10-3 to TRBJ1-2, with TRBD1 matching 8 bases. The V gene's germline CDR1 is ENHRY and CDR2 SYGVKD. V trimming: 11 bases; J trimming: 7 bases; junction bases outside the gene matches: 18. The CDR3 is 15 residues long. The CDR3 bases are TGTGCCTCCTCCCCGAGACAGGGGTCCTCTTTTGGCTACACCTTC. Protein: CASSPRQGSSFGYTF.

The chain employs TRBV5-1 and TRBJ1-1; tentatively, D is TRBD1 (5 bases). Germline-derived CDR1 and CDR2 are SGHRS and YFSETQ. The CDR3 consists of 15 residues. Trimming pared 2 bases from V and 0 bases from J, leaving 11 bases between. DNA for the CDR3: TGCGCCAGCAGCTTTGCAGGGAACATGAACACTGAAGCTTTCTTT. It is translated as CASSFAGNMNTEAFF.

This clone was recorded once. The V gene is TRBV11-2, the J gene TRBJ1-4, with D maybe TRBD1 (5 bases). Deletions cut 4 bases from V and 7 bases from J, with 13 bases between. Germline CDR1 and CDR2: SGHAT and FQNNGV. The CDR3 spans 14 residues. The DNA for the CDR3 is TGTGCCAGCAGCTGGACACCATGGGGTGAAAAACTGTTTTTT. Its protein product is CASSWTPWGEKLFF.

This chain uses TRBV5-1 with TRBJ1-1; 7 bases fit TRBD1. This CDR3 has 14 residues. J gave up 1 base and V 4 bases, and 4 bases lay outside the gene matches. Per germline, CDR1 SGHRS and CDR2 YFSETQ. CDR3 sequence reads: CASSQGQTNTEAFF. CDR3 DNA sequence: TGCGCCAGCAGCCAGGGACAGACGAACACTGAAGCTTTCTTT.

This clone was observed a single time. The V and J genes are TRBV18 and TRBJ1-2; 7 bases agree with TRBD1. This CDR3 spans 15 amino acids. From germline, CDR1 is KGHSH and CDR2 LQKENI. V was clipped by 3 bases and J by 3 bases; unmatched bases: 7. The CDR3 coding sequence is TGTGCCAGCTCACCCGACTCGGGACAGTACTATGGCTACACCTTC. Protein product: CASSPDSGQYYGYTF.

The V gene is TRBV27, the J gene TRBJ1-1; TRBD1 matches 8 bases. Looked up from germline, CDR1 is MNHEY and CDR2 is SMNVEV (reference sequence). V was pared by 3 bases and J by 1 base, with 10 bases of the junction left unmatched. CDR3 size: 17 residues. In DNA, the CDR3 is TGTGCCAGCAGTTTCCTGCCCCAGGGGGCAGGGAACACTGAAGCTTTCTTT. It specifies CASSFLPQGAGNTEAFF.

The chain links TRBV12-5 to TRBJ2-3; D not resolved. Germline V gives CDR1 LGHNT, CDR2 FRNRAP. The CDR3 has 13 residues. Between the trimmed V and J ends, which lost 3 bases and 0 bases, there was a span of 4 bases. The CDR3, as DNA: TGTGCTAGTGGTTTCGGGAGCACAGATACGCAGTATTTT. It encodes CASGFGSTDTQYF.

The DNA of the CDR3 is TGTGCCAGCAGTGATAGGGGGCAACACGGCTACACCTTC. As protein: CASSDRGQHGYTF. The chain is built from TRBV2 and TRBJ1-2, with 7 bases identical to TRBD1. V dropped 3 bases and J dropped 8; count of bases not matched to a gene: 6. Germline CDR1 reads SNHLY; CDR2 reads FYNNEI. The CDR3 loop spans 13 amino acids.

The chain employs TRBV7-2 and TRBJ2-1; 11 bases map to TRBD2. The V gene end was trimmed by 6 bases and the J gene end by 4 bases; junction bases not matched to a gene: 5. Germline-derived CDR1 and CDR2 are SGHTA and FQGNSA. This CDR3 region has 15 residues. CDR3 sequence (DNA): TGTGCCAGCAGACGGACTAGCGGGCCATACAATGAGCAGTTCTTC. Its translation: CASRRTSGPYNEQFF. Variable domain in full (rest from reference TRBV7-2 and TRBJ2-1): GAGVSQSPSNKVTEKGKDVELRCDPISGHTALYWYRQSLGQGLEFLIYFQGNSAPDKSGLPSDRFSAERTGGSVSTLTIQRTQQEDSAVYLCASRRTSGPYNEQFFGPGTRLTVL.

The rearrangement links TRBV2 to TRBJ1-1, with D maybe TRBD1 (5 bases). The CDR3 is 11 residues long. Germline assignment: CDR1 SNHLY and CDR2 FYNNEI. V was clipped by 8 bases and J by 1 base, with 5 bases between them. CDR3 in amino acids: CASQGNTEAFF. The CDR3 DNA reads TGTGCCAGCCAGGGGAACACTGAAGCTTTCTTT.

V gene TRBV27 combines with J gene TRBJ2-7; a weak D match, TRBD1 (6 bases). The CDR3 totals 16 residues. V lost 3 bases, J lost 0 bases, and 15 bases lay in between. CDR1 MNHEY and CDR2 SMNVEV come from the germline V gene (reference sequence). The DNA for the CDR3 is TGTGCCAGCAGTTTCAGCGGCCAGGGGAGCTCCTACGAGCAGTACTTC. As protein: CASSFSGQGSSYEQYF.

The count of this clone is one. The rearrangement links TRBV11-2 to TRBJ2-7; tentative D call: TRBD1 (5 bases). Trimming removed 4 bases at V and 1 base at J, with 11 bases between. CDR1 SGHAT and CDR2 FQNNGV come from the germline V gene. CDR3 length: 14 residues. The CDR3 DNA reads TGTGCCAGCAGCTCCAGACAGATTTCCTACGAGCAGTACTTC. It translates to CASSSRQISYEQYF. The full variable domain, its missing parts supplied by reference TRBV11-2 and TRBJ2-7, is EAGVAQSPRYKIIEKRQSVAFWCNPISGHATLYWYQQILGQGPKLLIQFQNNGVVDDSQLPKDRFSAERLKGVDSTLKIQPAKLEDSAVYLCASSSRQISYEQYFGPGTRLTVT.

This clone was picked up a small number of times. The CDR3 coding sequence is TGTGCCAGCAGCTTAGTCTCCGGAGTTGCCAATTCACCCCTCCACTTT. The encoded protein is CASSLVSGVANSPLHF. The chain recombines TRBV7-9 with TRBJ1-6; D is unclear. V was pared by 1 base and J by 7 bases, with 14 bases between. The CDR3 runs to 16 residues. The germline gives CDR1 SEHNR, CDR2 FQNEAQ (reference sequence).